This T cell receptor beta chain was documented in a study of monozygotic twins with inflammatory bowel disease. Study-wide results and limits: Twin pairs that were concordant did not differ from discordant pairs in repertoire similarity, possibly from limited power. Ultimately, a single strong signal or clonotype associated with IBD was not supported. Healthy co-twins exceeded IBD patients in TCRbeta diversity as measured by inverse Simpson.

Notes on this clonotype: What it recognizes is unknown.

Germline CDR1 DFQATT, CDR2 SNEGSKA (reference sequence). This CDR3 has 15 residues. Amplification of TCRalpha and TCRbeta cDNA involved two nested PCRs that ran for 16 and 9 cycles. TCRdb re-called the 5' RACE reads and gives one entry per CDR3 protein, without DNA. This listing includes about 380,000 distinct CDR3 sequences. The sequenced sample was blood. V and J are TRBV20-1 and TRBJ2-2; absent DNA, TCRdb's TRBD2 call cannot be checked. This clonotype was sampled from a human donor with ulcerative colitis or Crohn's disease, or a healthy co-twin of an affected twin (not recorded which). The CDR3 spells CSARRGEGGTGELFF.